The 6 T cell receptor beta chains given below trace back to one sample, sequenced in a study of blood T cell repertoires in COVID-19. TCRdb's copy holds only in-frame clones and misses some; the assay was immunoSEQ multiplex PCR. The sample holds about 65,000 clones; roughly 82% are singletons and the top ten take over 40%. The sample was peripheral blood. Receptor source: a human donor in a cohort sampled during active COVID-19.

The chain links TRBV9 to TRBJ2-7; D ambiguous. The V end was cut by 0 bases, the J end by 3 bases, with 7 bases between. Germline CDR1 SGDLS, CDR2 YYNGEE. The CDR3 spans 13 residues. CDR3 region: CASSVAPSYEQYF. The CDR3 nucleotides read TGTGCCAGCAGCGTAGCCCCCAGCTACGAGCAGTACTTC.

The DNA of the CDR3 is TGCGCCAGCAGCCCCGGGGCAGGGGGCCTACGACCGCGGAACACCGGGGAGCTGTTTTTT. Residues: CASSPGAGGLRPRNTGELFF. The chain has TRBV4-1 and TRBJ2-2, with TRBD1 matching 8 bases. With 4 bases clipped from V and 1 base from J, the junction kept 17 bases outside the gene matches. The germline CDR1 and CDR2 sequences are MGHRA and YSYEKL. The CDR3 runs to 20 residues.

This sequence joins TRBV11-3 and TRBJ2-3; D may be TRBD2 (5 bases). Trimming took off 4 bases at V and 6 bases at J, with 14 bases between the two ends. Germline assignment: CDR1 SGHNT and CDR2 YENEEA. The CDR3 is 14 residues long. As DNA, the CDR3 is TGTGCCAGCAGCTCCCTAAGCCGAGGGGATACGCAGTATTTT. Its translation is CASSSLSRGDTQYF.

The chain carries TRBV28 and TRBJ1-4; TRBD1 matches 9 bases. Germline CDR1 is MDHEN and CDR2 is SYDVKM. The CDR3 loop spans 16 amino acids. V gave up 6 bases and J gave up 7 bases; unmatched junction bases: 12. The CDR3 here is CASRPEQGAVPEKLFF. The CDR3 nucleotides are TGTGCCAGCAGACCCGAACAGGGGGCAGTTCCTGAAAAACTGTTTTTT.

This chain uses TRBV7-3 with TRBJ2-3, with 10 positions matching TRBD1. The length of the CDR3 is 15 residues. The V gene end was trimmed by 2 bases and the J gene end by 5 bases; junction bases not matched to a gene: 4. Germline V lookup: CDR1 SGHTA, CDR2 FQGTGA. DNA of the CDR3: TGTGCCAGCAGCTTATTCGGACAGGGGGGAGATACGCAGTATTTT. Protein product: CASSLFGQGGDTQYF.

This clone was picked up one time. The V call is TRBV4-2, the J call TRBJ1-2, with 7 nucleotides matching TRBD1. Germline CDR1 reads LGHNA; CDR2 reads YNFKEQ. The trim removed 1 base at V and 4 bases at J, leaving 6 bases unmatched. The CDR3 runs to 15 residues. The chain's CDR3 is CASSQGQGGIYGYTF. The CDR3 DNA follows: TGTGCCAGCAGCCAAGGACAGGGAGGTATCTATGGCTACACCTTC.